The T cell receptor beta chain described here comes from a study of blood T cell repertoires in COVID-19. Study information: T cells, B-cell-depleted T cells, or PBMCs provided the cDNA or gDNA that served as material.

The CDR3 consists of 15 residues. Trimming took 6 bases from V and 5 from J, leaving 18 bases between them. Germline CDR1 SGHTA, CDR2 FQGNSA. In the authors' methods: Estimated nucleated cell counts came from reference gene primer amplification. Libraries were prepared by immunoSEQ multiplex PCR; TCRdb keeps only in-frame clonotypes and omits some of them. That table furnishes V, J and clone size, whereas the DNA furnished D and trimming. The sample consists of roughly 270,000 clones, approximately 85% of them appearing once. The V and J genes are TRBV7-2 and TRBJ2-3; TRBD1 is a possible D gene (5 bases). Sequencing used peripheral blood. The sequence came from a man aged 45 to 65 with active or convalescent COVID-19. This CDR3 reads CASSRDFSRGDTQYF. The DNA of the CDR3 is TGTGCCAGCAGTCGTGACTTTTCAAGGGGAGATACGCAGTATTTT.